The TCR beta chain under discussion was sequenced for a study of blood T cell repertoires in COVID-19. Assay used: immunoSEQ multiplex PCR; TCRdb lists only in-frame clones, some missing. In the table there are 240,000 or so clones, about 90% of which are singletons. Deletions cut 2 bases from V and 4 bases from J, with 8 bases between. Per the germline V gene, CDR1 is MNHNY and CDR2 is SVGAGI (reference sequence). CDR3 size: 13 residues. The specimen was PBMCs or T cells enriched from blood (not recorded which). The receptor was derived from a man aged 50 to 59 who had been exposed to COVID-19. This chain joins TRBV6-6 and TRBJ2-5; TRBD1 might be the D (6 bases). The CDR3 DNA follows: TGTGCCAGCAGTTACGACAGGTTAGAGACCCAGTACTTC. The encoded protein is CASSYDRLETQYF.